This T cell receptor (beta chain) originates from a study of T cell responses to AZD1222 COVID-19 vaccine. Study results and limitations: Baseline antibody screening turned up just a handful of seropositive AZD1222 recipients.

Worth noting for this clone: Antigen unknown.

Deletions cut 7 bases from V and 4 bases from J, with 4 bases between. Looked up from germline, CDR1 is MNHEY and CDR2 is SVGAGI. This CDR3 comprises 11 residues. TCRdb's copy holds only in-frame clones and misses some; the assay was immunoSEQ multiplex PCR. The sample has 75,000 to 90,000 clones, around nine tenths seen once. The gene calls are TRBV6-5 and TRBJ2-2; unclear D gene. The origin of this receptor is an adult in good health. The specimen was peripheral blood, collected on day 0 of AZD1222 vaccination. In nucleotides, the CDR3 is TGTGCCAGCATATCCACCGGGGAGCTGTTTTTT. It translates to CASISTGELFF.